The 26 T cell receptor beta chains given below trace back to one sample, sequenced in a study of blood T cell repertoires in COVID-19. Clones were read by immunoSEQ multiplex PCR, and TCRdb kept only the in-frame ones, dropping some. This table holds some 80,000 clones, more than 75% found once. Sequenced material: peripheral blood. The source of these receptors is a human donor in a cohort sampled during active COVID-19.

The chain uses TRBV9 and TRBJ2-3; 10 positions match TRBD2. The length of the CDR3 is 18 residues. V was clipped by 0 bases and J by 6 bases; unmatched bases: 13. Germline V gives CDR1 SGDLS, CDR2 YYNGEE. The CDR3 DNA sequence: TGTGCCAGCAGCGTAGCTACTCCGACTAGCGGGCGCGGGGATACGCAGTATTTT. As protein: CASSVATPTSGRGDTQYF.

The CDR3 region has the DNA TGTGCCAGCACCCAAGGGACAGGCACAGATACGCAGTATTTT. This translates into CASTQGTGTDTQYF. The gene calls are TRBV6-6 and TRBJ2-3; TRBD1 matches at 7 bases. The CDR3 sequence is 14 residues long. Germline values: CDR1 MNHNY, CDR2 SVGAGI (reference sequence). With V trimmed by 7 bases and J by 1 base, 5 bases remained unmatched.

The rearrangement joins TRBV28 to TRBJ1-5, with D perhaps TRBD1 (6 bases). Germline CDR1 and CDR2: MDHEN and SYDVKM. The V and J ends lost 6 bases and 3 bases respectively, with 12 bases between them. There are 14 residues in the CDR3. Here the CDR3 DNA reads TGTGCCAGCAGGTCAGGGGATCCCAATCAGCCCCAGCATTTT. This codes for CASRSGDPNQPQHF. The full variable domain, its missing parts supplied by reference TRBV28 and TRBJ1-5, is DVKVTQSSRYLVKRTGEKVFLECVQDMDHENMFWYRQDPGLGLRLIYFSYDVKMKEKGDIPEGYSVSREKKERFSLILESASTNQTSMYLCASRSGDPNQPQHFGDGTRLSIL.

This clone was seen just once. The DNA for the CDR3 is TGTGCCAGCAGCTCCAATGTAGGGGGCGTTTACGAGCAGTACTTC. As protein: CASSSNVGGVYEQYF. The chain uses TRBV7-9 and TRBJ2-7, with 7 bases identical to TRBD1. Germline V CDR1 and CDR2: SEHNR, FQNEAQ (reference sequence). The V and J ends lost 4 bases and 4 bases, in that order; junction bases with no gene match: 10. This CDR3 region has 15 residues.

This chain joins TRBV23-1 and TRBJ2-2; 9 bases agree with TRBD1. TRBV23-1 is labeled an ORF, and its function is uncertain. V gave up 3 bases and J gave up 4 bases; unmatched junction bases: 6. The CDR3 has 16 amino acids. The CDR3 nucleotides are TGCGCCAGCAGTCAGACGGGACAGGGAGGCACCGGGGAGCTGTTTTTT. Residues: CASSQTGQGGTGELFF.

The chain couples TRBV5-1 to TRBJ1-2, with a tentative D call TRBD1 (6 bases). The germline V and J ends were trimmed by 0 bases and 7 bases, with 13 bases remaining between them. The germline V gene has CDR1 SGHRS and CDR2 YFSETQ. This CDR3 region has 14 residues. The CDR3 loop is CASSLAGGGGGYTF. The CDR3 DNA is TGCGCCAGCAGCTTGGCGGGGGGCGGAGGTGGCTACACCTTC.

This chain uses TRBV11-2 with TRBJ1-2; 7 positions match TRBD1. Germline V gene lookup returns CDR1 SGHAT and CDR2 FQNNGV. This CDR3 spans 14 amino acids. V was clipped by 10 bases and J by 2 bases; unmatched bases: 10. The CDR3 protein is CAIGDRALNYGYTF. As DNA, the CDR3 is TGTGCCATCGGAGACAGGGCCCTAAACTATGGCTACACCTTC. The whole variable domain, remainder taken from reference TRBV11-2 and TRBJ1-2, is EAGVAQSPRYKIIEKRQSVAFWCNPISGHATLYWYQQILGQGPKLLIQFQNNGVVDDSQLPKDRFSAERLKGVDSTLKIQPAKLEDSAVYLCAIGDRALNYGYTFGSGTRLTVV.

On this clone: The same CDR3 is also encoded by other DNA sequences in this sample. The chain couples TRBV5-1 to TRBJ1-2, with 8 bases that match TRBD1. CDR1 is SGHRS and CDR2 is YFSETQ in the germline V gene. V dropped 4 bases and J dropped 4; count of bases not matched to a gene: 3. The CDR3 contains 13 residues. DNA for the CDR3: TGCGCCAGCAGCCCCGGACAGGGCTATGGCTACACCTTC. As protein: CASSPGQGYGYTF.

The sample holds one count of this clone. The CDR3 reads CASSSGTGNEKLFF. The CDR3 DNA is TGTGCCAGCTCTTCCGGGACAGGAAATGAAAAACTGTTTTTT. This chain connects TRBV18 to TRBJ1-4; 8 bases match TRBD1. Trimming took 6 bases from V and 5 from J; bases not matched to a gene: 5. In germline, CDR1 is KGHSH, CDR2 LQKENI. The CDR3 consists of 14 residues.

This clone was found once. This chain uses TRBV5-1 with TRBJ1-2; a possible D gene is TRBD1 (6 bases). Germline CDR1 is SGHRS and CDR2 is YFSETQ. Trimming took off 8 bases at V and 4 bases at J, with 18 bases between the two ends. The CDR3 extends over 14 amino acids. The CDR3 is CASSEQGYGYGYTF. CDR3 DNA sequence: TGCGCCAGTAGCGAACAGGGTTATGGCTATGGCTACACCTTC. The whole variable domain, filled in from reference TRBV5-1 and TRBJ1-2, reads KAGVTQTPRYLIKTRGQQVTLSCSPISGHRSVSWYQQTPGQGLQFLFEYFSETQRNKGNFPGRFSGRQFSNSRSEMNVSTLELGDSALYLCASSEQGYGYGYTFGSGTRLTVV.

V and J are TRBV5-8 and TRBJ2-3; tentative D call: TRBD2 (6 bases). CDR3 size: 12 residues. V was cut by 5 bases and J by 4 bases, with 8 bases left in between. Looked up from germline, CDR1 is SGHTS and CDR2 is YDEGEE. The CDR3 spells CASREGPDTQYF. CDR3 bases: TGTGCCAGCAGGGAGGGTCCAGATACGCAGTATTTT.

The rearrangement uses TRBV27 and TRBJ2-7; D remains unclear. The germline V gene encodes CDR1 MNHEY and CDR2 SMNVEV (reference sequence). The CDR3 totals 14 residues. Deletions cut 2 bases from V and 3 bases from J, with 11 bases between. The CDR3 nucleotides are TGTGCCAGCAGTTTACTGGCACAAAACTACGAGCAGTACTTC. Residues: CASSLLAQNYEQYF.

The count of this clone is one. J is TRBJ2-1 and V is TRBV4-1; TRBD2 matches at 13 bases. In germline, CDR1 is MGHRA, CDR2 YSYEKL. The CDR3 is 18 residues long. J gave up 6 bases and V 0 bases, and 8 bases lay outside the gene matches. The CDR3 DNA reads TGCGCCAGCAGCCAAGAAGGCGCAACTAGCGGGGGGGCCAATGAGCAGTTCTTC. This translates into CASSQEGATSGGANEQFF.

J is TRBJ2-3 and V is TRBV2; a weak D match, TRBD2 (7 bases). Germline loops: CDR1 SNHLY, CDR2 FYNNEI. V lost 5 bases and J lost 6, with 18 bases in between. The CDR3 spans 15 residues. CDR3 in DNA: TGTGCCAGCAGTACGGGGGGCCCTGAAAGGGATACGCAGTATTTT. Translation gives CASSTGGPERDTQYF.

This sequence joins TRBV5-1 and TRBJ1-2; 12 bases fit TRBD1. The CDR3 consists of 16 residues. Per germline, CDR1 SGHRS and CDR2 YFSETQ. Unmatched junction bases numbered 7, after V lost 1 base and J lost 6 bases. The CDR3 protein is CASSLRGTGGADGYTF. Written as DNA, the CDR3 is TGCGCCAGCAGCTTGAGAGGGACAGGGGGCGCGGATGGCTACACCTTC.

The rearrangement uses TRBV28 and TRBJ1-2, with TRBD1 identical over 7 bases. The CDR3 spans 13 residues. The V and J ends lost 5 bases and 8 bases, in that order; junction bases with no gene match: 8. The germline V gene has CDR1 MDHEN and CDR2 SYDVKM. CDR3 region: CASSRQGWGGYTF. The CDR3 region has the DNA TGTGCCAGCAGTCGACAGGGCTGGGGAGGCTACACCTTC.

The chain carries TRBV10-3 and TRBJ2-3, with 11 bases aligning to TRBD2. The V gene's germline CDR1 is ENHRY and CDR2 SYGVKD. V lost 6 bases, J lost 2 bases, and 16 bases stayed unmatched. The CDR3 covers 19 residues. CDR3 residues: CAISGPGTSGTIITDTQYF. Here the CDR3 DNA reads TGTGCCATCAGCGGACCCGGGACTAGCGGAACCATTATCACAGATACGCAGTATTTT.

The chain has TRBV9 and TRBJ2-1; TRBD1 matches 9 bases. CDR3 length: 16 amino acids. V lost 2 bases and J lost 8; bases outside the gene matches: 11. Germline CDR1 SGDLS, CDR2 YYNGEE. The CDR3 protein is CASSVGQGTESDEQFF. CDR3 DNA sequence: TGTGCCAGCAGCGTCGGACAGGGGACGGAGTCGGATGAGCAGTTCTTC.

This chain connects TRBV19 to TRBJ2-5; 9 bases align to TRBD1. This CDR3 comprises 13 residues. J was trimmed by 5 bases and V by 9 bases; bases with no gene match: 7. Germline V CDR1 and CDR2: LNHDA, SQIVND (reference sequence). For the CDR3, the DNA is TGTGCCAGCGGGGGACAGGGTACGGAGACCCAGTACTTC. Translating it yields CASGGQGTETQYF.

The chain couples TRBV5-1 to TRBJ2-1, with TRBD1 matching 7 bases. V shed 4 bases and J 5 bases; nucleotides not matched to a gene: 3. The CDR3 is 13 residues long. Germline V CDR1 and CDR2: SGHRS, YFSETQ. In DNA, the CDR3 is TGCGCCAGCAGCCCGACAGGGAACAATGAGCAGTTCTTC. Its protein product is CASSPTGNNEQFF.

Regarding this clone: A junction boundary mismatches the germline segment, possibly from a read error. V and J are TRBV10-3 and TRBJ2-2; D uncertain. CDR3 length: 12 residues. Germline V gene lookup returns CDR1 ENHRY and CDR2 SYGVKD. The CDR3 sequence is CQAGSNTGELFF. Written as DNA, the CDR3 is TGCCAGGCAGGTTCGAACACCGGGGAGCTGTTTTTT.

This chain uses TRBV2 with TRBJ1-5, with 7 nucleotides matching TRBD1. This CDR3 has 15 amino acids. Per germline, CDR1 SNHLY and CDR2 FYNNEI. Germline trimming cut 4 bases from V and 2 bases from J; bases unmatched to any gene: 5. The chain's CDR3 is CASSAQGFRNQPQHF. In DNA form, the CDR3 reads TGTGCCAGCAGTGCACAGGGGTTTCGCAATCAGCCCCAGCATTTT.

This chain joins TRBV27 and TRBJ2-2; weak D call: TRBD1 (6 bases). Trimming removed 6 bases at V and 4 bases at J, with 12 bases between. Germline-derived CDR1 and CDR2 are MNHEY and SMNVEV (reference sequence). The CDR3 spans 14 residues. Written as DNA, the CDR3 is TGTGCCAGCAGGTTCAGGGGTACCACCGGGGAGCTGTTTTTT. Translating gives CASRFRGTTGELFF.

The chain has TRBV29-1 and TRBJ2-5, with D perhaps TRBD1 (7 bases). Germline V CDR1 and CDR2: SQVTM, ANQGSEA. This CDR3 is built from 13 residues. Trimming removed 7 bases from V and 1 base from J, with 13 bases in between. This chain's CDR3 is CSAAGQIQETQYF. DNA of the CDR3: TGCAGCGCTGCGGGACAGATCCAAGAGACCCAGTACTTC.

The gene calls are TRBV6-5 and TRBJ1-1; 8 nucleotides match TRBD1. After removal of 10 bases from V and 1 base from J, the junction contained 8 bases not matched to a gene. Per germline, CDR1 MNHEY and CDR2 SVGAGI. The CDR3 loop spans 14 amino acids. The chain's CDR3 is CAISTGATNTEAFF. The CDR3, as DNA: TGTGCCATTTCGACAGGGGCGACGAACACTGAAGCTTTCTTT.

In regard to this clone: This specimen includes other DNA sequences encoding the same CDR3. The rearrangement links TRBV24-1 to TRBJ2-1; 10 bases are a match to TRBD2. The CDR3 extends over 16 amino acids. Per the germline V gene, CDR1 is KGHDR and CDR2 is SFDVKD. The V and J ends lost 3 bases and 3 bases, in that order; junction bases with no gene match: 4. The CDR3 sequence is CATSDPRTSGYNEQFF. Written as DNA, the CDR3 is TGTGCCACCAGTGATCCACGGACTAGCGGCTACAATGAGCAGTTCTTC.